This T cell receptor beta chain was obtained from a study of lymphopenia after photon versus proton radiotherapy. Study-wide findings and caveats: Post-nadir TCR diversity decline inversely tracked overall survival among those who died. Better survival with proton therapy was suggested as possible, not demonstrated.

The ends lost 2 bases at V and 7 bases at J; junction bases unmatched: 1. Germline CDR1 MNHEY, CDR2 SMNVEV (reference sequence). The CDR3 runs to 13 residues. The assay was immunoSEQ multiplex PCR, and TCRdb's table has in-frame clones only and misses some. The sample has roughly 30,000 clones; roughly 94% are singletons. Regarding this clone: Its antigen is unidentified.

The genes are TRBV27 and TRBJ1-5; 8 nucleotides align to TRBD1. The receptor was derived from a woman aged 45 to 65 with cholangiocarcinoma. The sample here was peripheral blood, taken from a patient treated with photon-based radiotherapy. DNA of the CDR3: TGTGCCAGCAGTTTACAGGGGGCCCAGCCCCAGCATTTT. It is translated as CASSLQGAQPQHF.